A selection of T cell receptor beta chains follows, all from one sample in a study of T cells after yellow fever vaccination. TCRdb re-called the 5' RACE reads through MiXCR, storing one row per CDR3 protein. The sample gives a few hundred thousand distinct CDR3 sequences, less than 9.5% of which show up once; approximately 15% is in the top ten. The input for sequencing was PBMCs, taken roughly 47 days after the first yellow fever vaccination. The receptors derive from a man aged 18 to 29 who received the YFV17D yellow fever vaccine. Both conserved end residues are part of each CDR3. The D gene is left open where the match is weak. Clone size is not always given. Where it is, it says once, few, many or a class for expanded clones.

d_call	v_call	clone_size	j_call	cdr3_nt	cdr3_aa
TRBD2	TRBV28	-	TRBJ2-5	TGTGCCAGCTCAAGTCTAGCGGGGGGGTTTAGGACCCAGTACTTC	CASSSLAGGFRTQYF
-	TRBV29-1	-	TRBJ2-3	TGCAGCGTTGAGGCATCAGGTTCGACAGATACGCAGTATTTT	CSVEASGSTDTQYF
-	TRBV9	-	TRBJ2-3	TGTGCCAGCAGCGTGGGGGCTTCTCAGGCAGATACGCAGTATTTT	CASSVGASQADTQYF
-	TRBV6-2/TRBV6-3	few	TRBJ2-1	TGTGCCAGCAGTCCCCATCAGGGGCCGCTCCACAATGAGCAGTTCTTC	CASSPHQGPLHNEQFF
-	TRBV7-7	many	TRBJ2-5	TGTGCTAGCAGCTTAGCGCGTCAAGAGACCCAGTACTTC	CASSLARQETQYF
TRBD1	TRBV28	-	TRBJ1-1	TGTGCCAGCAGTTCGGGACAGGGGTGGGACACTGAAGCTTTCTTT	CASSSGQGWDTEAFF
-	TRBV6-6	-	TRBJ2-1	TGTGCCAGCGAGGGGGGGGGCCTCAATGAGCAGTTCTTC	CASEGGGLNEQFF
-	TRBV27	-	TRBJ2-5	TGTGCCAGCAGTTTATACGGGACCCAGTACTTC	CASSLYGTQYF
TRBD2	TRBV11-2	-	TRBJ2-3	TGTGCCAGCAGCCCGGGACTAGCGGGGATTACGCAGTATTTT	CASSPGLAGITQYF
TRBD1	TRBV4-1	-	TRBJ2-1	TGCGCCAGCAGCCAAGACGGGGGGGGACAGGGGGCTGTCCATGAGCAGTTCTTC	CASSQDGGGQGAVHEQFF
-	TRBV4-2	few	TRBJ1-3	TGTGCCAGCAGCCAAGATCGGGGAAACACCATATATTTT	CASSQDRGNTIYF
-	TRBV3-1	few	TRBJ2-7	TGTGCCAGCAGCCAAGATCTGGGTGGATACGAGCAGTACTTC	CASSQDLGGYEQYF